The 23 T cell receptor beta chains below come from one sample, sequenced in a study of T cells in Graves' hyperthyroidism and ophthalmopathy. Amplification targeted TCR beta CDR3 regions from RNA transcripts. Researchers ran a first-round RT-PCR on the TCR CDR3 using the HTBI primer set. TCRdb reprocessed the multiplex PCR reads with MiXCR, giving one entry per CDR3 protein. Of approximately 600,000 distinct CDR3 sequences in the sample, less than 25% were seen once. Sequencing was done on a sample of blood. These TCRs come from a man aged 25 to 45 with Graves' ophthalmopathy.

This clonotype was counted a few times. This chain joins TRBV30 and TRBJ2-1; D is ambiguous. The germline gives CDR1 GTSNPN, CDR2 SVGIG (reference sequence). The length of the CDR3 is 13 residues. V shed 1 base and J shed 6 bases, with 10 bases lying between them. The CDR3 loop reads CAWSEDPFNEQFF. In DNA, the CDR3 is TGTGCCTGGAGTGAGGATCCCTTCAATGAGCAGTTCTTC.

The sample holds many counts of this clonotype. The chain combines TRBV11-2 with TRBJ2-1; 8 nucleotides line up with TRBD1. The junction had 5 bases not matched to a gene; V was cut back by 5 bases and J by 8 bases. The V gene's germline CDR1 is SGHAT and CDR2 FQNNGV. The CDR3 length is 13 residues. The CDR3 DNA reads TGTGCCAGCAGCAGCGGACAGGGATATGAGCAGTTCTTC. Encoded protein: CASSSGQGYEQFF.

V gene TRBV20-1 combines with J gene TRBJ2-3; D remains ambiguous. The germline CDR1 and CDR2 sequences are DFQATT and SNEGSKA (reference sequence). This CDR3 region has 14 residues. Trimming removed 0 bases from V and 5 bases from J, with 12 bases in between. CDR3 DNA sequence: TGCAGTGCTAGAGATGGTATAGTAGGAGATACGCAGTATTTT. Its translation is CSARDGIVGDTQYF.

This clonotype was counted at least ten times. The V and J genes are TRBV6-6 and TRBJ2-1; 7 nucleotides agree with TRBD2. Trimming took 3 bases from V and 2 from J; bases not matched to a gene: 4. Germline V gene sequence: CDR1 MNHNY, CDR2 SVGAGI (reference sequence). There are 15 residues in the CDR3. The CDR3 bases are TGTGCCAGCAGTTATGAGGGAGGGACCTACAATGAGCAGTTCTTC. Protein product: CASSYEGGTYNEQFF.

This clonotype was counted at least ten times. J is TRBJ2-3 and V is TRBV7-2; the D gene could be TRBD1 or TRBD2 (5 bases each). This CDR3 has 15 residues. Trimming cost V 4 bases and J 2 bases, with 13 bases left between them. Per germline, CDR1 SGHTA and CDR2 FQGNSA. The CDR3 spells CASSSTGTPTDTQYF. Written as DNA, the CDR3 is TGTGCCAGCAGCTCCACCGGGACCCCCACAGATACGCAGTATTTT.

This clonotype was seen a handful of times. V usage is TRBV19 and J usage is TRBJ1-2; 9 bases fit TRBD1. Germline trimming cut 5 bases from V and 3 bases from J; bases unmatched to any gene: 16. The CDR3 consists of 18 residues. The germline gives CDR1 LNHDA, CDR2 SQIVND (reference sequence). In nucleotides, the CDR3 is TGTGCCAGTAGTCCCCCTTCGGGACAGGGATCTGGATACTATGGCTACACCTTC. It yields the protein CASSPPSGQGSGYYGYTF.

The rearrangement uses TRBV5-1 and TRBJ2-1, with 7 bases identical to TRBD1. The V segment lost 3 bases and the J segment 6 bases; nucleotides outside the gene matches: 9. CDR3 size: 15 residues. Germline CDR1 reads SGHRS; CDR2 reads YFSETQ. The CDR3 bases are TGCGCCAGCAGCTCCAGGGGGACACTCTCCAATGAGCAGTTCTTC. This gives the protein CASSSRGTLSNEQFF.

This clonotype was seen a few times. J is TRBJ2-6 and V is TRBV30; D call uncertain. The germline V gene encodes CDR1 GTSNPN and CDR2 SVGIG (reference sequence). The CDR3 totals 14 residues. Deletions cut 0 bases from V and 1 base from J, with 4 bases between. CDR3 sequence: CAWSVESGANVLTF. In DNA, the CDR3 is TGTGCCTGGAGTGTAGAATCTGGGGCCAACGTCCTGACTTTC.

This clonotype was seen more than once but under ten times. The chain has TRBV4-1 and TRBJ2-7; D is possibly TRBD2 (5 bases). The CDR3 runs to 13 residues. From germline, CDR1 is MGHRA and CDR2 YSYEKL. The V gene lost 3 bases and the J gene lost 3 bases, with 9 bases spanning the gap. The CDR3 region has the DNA TGCGCCAGCAGCCATGTTGGACTCTACGAGCAGTACTTC. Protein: CASSHVGLYEQYF.

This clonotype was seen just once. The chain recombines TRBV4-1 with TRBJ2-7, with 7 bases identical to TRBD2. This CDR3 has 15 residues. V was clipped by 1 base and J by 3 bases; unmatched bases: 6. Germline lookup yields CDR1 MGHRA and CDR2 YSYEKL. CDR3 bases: TGCGCCAGCAGCCAAGTTCTAGCGGTAAACTACGAGCAGTACTTC. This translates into CASSQVLAVNYEQYF.

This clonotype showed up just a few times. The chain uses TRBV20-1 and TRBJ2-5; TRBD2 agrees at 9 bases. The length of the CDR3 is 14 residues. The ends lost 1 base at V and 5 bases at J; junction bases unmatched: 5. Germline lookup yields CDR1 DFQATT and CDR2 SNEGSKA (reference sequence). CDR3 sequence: CSARVAGARETQYF. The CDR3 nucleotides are TGCAGTGCTAGAGTAGCGGGGGCTCGGGAGACCCAGTACTTC.

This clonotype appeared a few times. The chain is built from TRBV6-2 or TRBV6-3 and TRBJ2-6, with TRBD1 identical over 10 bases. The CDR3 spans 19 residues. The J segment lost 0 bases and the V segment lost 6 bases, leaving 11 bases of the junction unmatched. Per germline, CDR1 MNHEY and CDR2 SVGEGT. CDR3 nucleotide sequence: TGTGCCAGCAGAGGTCCCGGGACAGGGGTGTCCTCTGGGGCCAACGTCCTGACTTTC. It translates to CASRGPGTGVSSGANVLTF.

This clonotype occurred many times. In DNA, the CDR3 is TGTGCCAGCAGCTTAGCGGGTAGCGGCAATCAGCCCCAGCATTTT. Protein product: CASSLAGSGNQPQHF. The rearrangement uses TRBV7-8 and TRBJ1-5, with D uncertain. The germline V gene encodes CDR1 SGHVS and CDR2 FQNEAQ. This CDR3 has 15 residues. V lost 0 bases, J lost 2 bases, and 8 bases lay in between.

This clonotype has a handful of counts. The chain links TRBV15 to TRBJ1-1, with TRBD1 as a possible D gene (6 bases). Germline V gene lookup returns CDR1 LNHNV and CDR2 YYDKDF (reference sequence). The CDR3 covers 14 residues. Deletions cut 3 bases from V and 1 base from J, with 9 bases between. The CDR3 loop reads CATSRTGGNTEAFF. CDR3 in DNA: TGTGCCACCAGCAGGACAGGCGGGAACACTGAAGCTTTCTTT.

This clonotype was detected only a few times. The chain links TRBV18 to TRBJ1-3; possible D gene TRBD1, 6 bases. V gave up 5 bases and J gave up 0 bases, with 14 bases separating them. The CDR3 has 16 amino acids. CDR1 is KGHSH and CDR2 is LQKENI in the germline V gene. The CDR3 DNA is TGTGCCAGCTCAATCCAGACAGGCCTCTCTGGAAACACCATATATTTT. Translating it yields CASSIQTGLSGNTIYF.

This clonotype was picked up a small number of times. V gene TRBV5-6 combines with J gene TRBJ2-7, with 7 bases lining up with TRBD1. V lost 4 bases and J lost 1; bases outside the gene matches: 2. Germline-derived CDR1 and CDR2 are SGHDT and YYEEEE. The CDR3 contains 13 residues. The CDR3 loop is CASSMGQSYEQYF. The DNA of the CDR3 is TGTGCCAGCAGCATGGGACAGTCCTACGAGCAGTACTTC.

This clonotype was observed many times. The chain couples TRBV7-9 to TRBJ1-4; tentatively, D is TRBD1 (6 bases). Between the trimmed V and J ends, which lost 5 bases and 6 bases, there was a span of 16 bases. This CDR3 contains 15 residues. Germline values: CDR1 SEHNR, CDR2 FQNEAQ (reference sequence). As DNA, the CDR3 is TGTGCCAGCAGCCTCGGTTGGGACACCGATGAAAAACTGTTTTTT. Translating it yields CASSLGWDTDEKLFF.

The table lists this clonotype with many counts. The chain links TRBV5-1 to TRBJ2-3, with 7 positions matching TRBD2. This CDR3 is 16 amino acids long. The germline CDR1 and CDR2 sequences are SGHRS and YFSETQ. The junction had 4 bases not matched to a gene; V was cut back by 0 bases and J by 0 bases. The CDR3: CASSLGASGSTDTQYF. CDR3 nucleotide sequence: TGCGCCAGCAGCTTGGGGGCTAGCGGTAGCACAGATACGCAGTATTTT.

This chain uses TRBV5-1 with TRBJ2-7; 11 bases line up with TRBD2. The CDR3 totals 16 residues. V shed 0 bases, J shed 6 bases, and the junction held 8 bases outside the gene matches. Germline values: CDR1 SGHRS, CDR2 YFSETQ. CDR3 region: CASSLDLTSGSPEQYF. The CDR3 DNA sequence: TGCGCCAGCAGCTTGGACCTTACTAGCGGGAGTCCCGAGCAGTACTTC. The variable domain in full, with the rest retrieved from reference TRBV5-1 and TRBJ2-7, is KAGVTQTPRYLIKTRGQQVTLSCSPISGHRSVSWYQQTPGQGLQFLFEYFSETQRNKGNFPGRFSGRQFSNSRSEMNVSTLELGDSALYLCASSLDLTSGSPEQYFGPGTRLTVT.

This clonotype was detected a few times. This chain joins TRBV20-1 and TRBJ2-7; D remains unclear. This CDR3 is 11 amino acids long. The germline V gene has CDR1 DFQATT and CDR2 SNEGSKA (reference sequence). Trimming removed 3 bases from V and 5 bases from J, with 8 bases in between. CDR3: CSARRINEQYF. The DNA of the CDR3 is TGCAGTGCTAGGCGAATAAACGAGCAGTACTTC.

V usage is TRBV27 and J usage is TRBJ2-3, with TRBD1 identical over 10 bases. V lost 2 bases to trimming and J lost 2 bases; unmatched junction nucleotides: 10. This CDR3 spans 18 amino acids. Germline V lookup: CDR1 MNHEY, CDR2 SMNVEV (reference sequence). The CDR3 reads CASSLLLGTGDTTDTQYF. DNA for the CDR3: TGTGCCAGCAGTTTACTCCTTGGGACAGGGGATACCACAGATACGCAGTATTTT.

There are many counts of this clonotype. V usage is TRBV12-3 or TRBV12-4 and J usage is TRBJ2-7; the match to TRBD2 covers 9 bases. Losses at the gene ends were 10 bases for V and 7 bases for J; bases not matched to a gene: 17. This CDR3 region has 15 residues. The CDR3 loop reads CATARGVAGVGEQYF. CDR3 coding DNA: TGTGCCACTGCTCGCGGGGTAGCGGGAGTGGGGGAGCAGTACTTC.

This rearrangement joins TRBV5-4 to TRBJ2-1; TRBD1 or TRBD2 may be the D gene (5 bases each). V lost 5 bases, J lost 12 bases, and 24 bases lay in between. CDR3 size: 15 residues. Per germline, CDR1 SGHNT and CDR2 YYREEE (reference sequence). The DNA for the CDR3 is TGTGCCAGCAGTACCATCGGGGCCCGGATTTTGGGGCAGTTCTTC. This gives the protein CASSTIGARILGQFF. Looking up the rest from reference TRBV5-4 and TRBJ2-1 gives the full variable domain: ETGVTQSPTHLIKTRGQQVTLRCSSQSGHNTVSWYQQALGQGPQFIFQYYREEENGRGNFPPRFSGLQFPNYSSELNVNALELDDSALYLCASSTIGARILGQFFGPGTRLTVL.